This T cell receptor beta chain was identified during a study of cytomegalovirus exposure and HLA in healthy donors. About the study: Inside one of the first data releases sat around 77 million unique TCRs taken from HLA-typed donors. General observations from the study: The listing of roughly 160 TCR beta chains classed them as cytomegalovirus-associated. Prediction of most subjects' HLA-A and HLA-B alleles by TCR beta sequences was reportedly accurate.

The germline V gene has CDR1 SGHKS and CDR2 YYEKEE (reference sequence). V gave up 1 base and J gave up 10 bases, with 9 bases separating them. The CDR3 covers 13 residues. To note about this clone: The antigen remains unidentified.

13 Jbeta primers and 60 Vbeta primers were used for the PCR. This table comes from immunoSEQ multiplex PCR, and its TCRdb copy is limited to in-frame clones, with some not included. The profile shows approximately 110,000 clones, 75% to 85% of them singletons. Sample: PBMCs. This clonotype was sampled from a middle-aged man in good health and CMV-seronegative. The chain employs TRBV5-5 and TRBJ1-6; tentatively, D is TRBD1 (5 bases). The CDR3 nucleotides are TGTGCCAGCAGCTTGCCCGGGGGGTCACCCCTCCACTTT. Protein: CASSLPGGSPLHF.